This T cell receptor beta chain was sequenced in a study of T cells in localized non-small cell lung cancer. Clones were sequenced by immunoSEQ multiplex PCR, and TCRdb holds only the in-frame ones, with some missing. The sample shows 15,000 to 20,000 clones, about 89% of them seen only once. General observations from the study: A median around 57 of the top 100 tumor clones appeared in adjacent lung. Clonality peaked in uninvolved adjacent lung rather than tumor.

This clone was detected only once. The antigen remains undetermined. V shed 5 bases and J 6 bases; nucleotides not matched to a gene: 9. CDR1 and CDR2 (germline): LNHDA, SQIVND (reference sequence). CDR3 length equals 14 residues. This sequence joins TRBV19 and TRBJ2-7, with TRBD1 identical over 8 bases. This sequence originates from a male donor aged 60 or older with stage II squamous cell lung carcinoma. This material consisted of peripheral blood, taken before any cancer treatment. The CDR3 loop is CASSPDRGSAEQYF. CDR3 nucleotide sequence: TGTGCCAGTAGTCCTGACAGGGGATCCGCCGAGCAGTACTTC.